This TCR beta chain stems from a study of T cell responses to AZD1222 COVID-19 vaccine. Notes on the study in general: After the peak T cell response, and only then, were repertoires sampled. In a largely white British group with more females than males, clonal diversity was possibly underestimated.

Trimming pared 1 base from V and 0 bases from J, leaving 12 bases between. Germline lookup yields CDR1 SGHNT and CDR2 YENEEA. The CDR3 totals 17 residues. Assay used: immunoSEQ multiplex PCR; TCRdb lists only in-frame clones, some missing. The sample has about 78,000 clones, about nine tenths seen once. Points on this clone: Its matching antigen is unknown.

This sequence joins TRBV11-3 and TRBJ1-4; D remains unclear. The sequence derives from an adult who received the AZD1222 COVID-19 vaccine. Sample: peripheral blood, taken 28 days after the second AZD1222 dose. CDR3 loop: CASSLGAGFTTNEKLFF. The CDR3 DNA sequence: TGTGCCAGCAGCTTAGGAGCGGGGTTCACAACTAATGAAAAACTGTTTTTT.